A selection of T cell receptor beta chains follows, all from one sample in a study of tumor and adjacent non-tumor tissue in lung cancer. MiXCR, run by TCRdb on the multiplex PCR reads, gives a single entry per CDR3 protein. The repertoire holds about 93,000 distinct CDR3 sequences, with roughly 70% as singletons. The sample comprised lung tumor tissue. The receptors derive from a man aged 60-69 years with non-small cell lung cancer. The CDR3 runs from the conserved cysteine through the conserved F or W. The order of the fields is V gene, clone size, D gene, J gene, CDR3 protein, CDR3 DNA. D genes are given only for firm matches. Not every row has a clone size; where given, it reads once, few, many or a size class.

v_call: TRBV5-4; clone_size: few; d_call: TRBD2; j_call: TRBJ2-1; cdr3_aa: CASSLYRGGPRNEQFF; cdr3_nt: TGTGCCAGCAGCTTGTACCGGGGGGGCCCACGCAATGAGCAGTTCTTC
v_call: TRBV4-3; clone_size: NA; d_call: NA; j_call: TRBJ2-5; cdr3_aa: CASSQDKSGNGAEETQYF; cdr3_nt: TGCGCCAGCAGCCAAGATAAGAGTGGGAATGGCGCAGAAGAGACCCAGTACTTC
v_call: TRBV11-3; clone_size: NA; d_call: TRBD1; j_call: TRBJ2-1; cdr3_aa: CTSRGNGDIEQFF; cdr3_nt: TGTACCAGCAGGGGGAATGGAGACATTGAGCAGTTCTTC
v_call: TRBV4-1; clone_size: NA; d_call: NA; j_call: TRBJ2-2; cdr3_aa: CASSQGQGLAAGELFF; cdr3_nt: TGTGCAAGCAGCCAAGGGCAAGGACTCGCCGCCGGGGAGCTGTTTTTT
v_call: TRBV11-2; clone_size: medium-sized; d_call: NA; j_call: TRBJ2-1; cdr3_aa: CASSSMAWWDNEQFF; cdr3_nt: TGTGCCAGCAGCTCAATGGCGTGGTGGGACAATGAGCAGTTCTTC
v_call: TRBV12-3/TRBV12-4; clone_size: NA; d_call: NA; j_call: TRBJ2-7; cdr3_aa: CASSFAGNVVDPTKKQYF; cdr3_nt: TGTGCCAGCAGTTTCGCGGGGAACGTAGTGGACCCCACTAAAAAGCAATACTTC
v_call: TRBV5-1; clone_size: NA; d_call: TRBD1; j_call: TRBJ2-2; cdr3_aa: CASSRSGTGGSNTGELFF; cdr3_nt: TGCGCCAGCAGCCGAAGCGGGACAGGGGGCTCTAACACCGGGGAGCTGTTTTTT
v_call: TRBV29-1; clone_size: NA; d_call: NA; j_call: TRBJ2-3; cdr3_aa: CSERTANRQYF; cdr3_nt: TGCAGCGAACGGACGGCCAATAGGCAATATTTT
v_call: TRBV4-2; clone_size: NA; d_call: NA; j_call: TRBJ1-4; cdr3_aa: CASTLRDIGYNERLFF; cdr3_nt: TGTGCCAGCACGCTGCGGGACATCGGGTATAATGAAAGACTGTTTTTT
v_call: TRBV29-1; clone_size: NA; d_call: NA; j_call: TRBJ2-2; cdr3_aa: CVVPAATGELFF; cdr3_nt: TGCGTTGTACCGGCGGCCACCGGGGAGCTGTTTTTT
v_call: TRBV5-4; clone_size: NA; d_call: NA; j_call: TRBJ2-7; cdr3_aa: CASSSGTIEREQCF; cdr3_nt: TGTGCCAGCAGCAGCGGGACAATTGAGCGCGAGCAGTGCTTC
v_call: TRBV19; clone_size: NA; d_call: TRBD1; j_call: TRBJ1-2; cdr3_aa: CASSIALGQTYGYTF; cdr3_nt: TGTGCCAGTAGTATAGCACTGGGACAGACGTATGGCTACACCTTC
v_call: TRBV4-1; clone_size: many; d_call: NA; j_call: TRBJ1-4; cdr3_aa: CASSQALQGGEKLFF; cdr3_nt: TGCGCCAGCAGCCAAGCGCTTCAGGGAGGTGAAAAACTGTTTTTT
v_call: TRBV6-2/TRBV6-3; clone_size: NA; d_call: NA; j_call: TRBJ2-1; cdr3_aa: CSSSVGSEGMLNEQFF; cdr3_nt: TGTTCCAGCAGTGTAGGTTCTGAAGGGATGCTGAATGAGCAGTTCTTC
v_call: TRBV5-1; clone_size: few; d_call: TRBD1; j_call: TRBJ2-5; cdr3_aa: CASSFGTAQETQHF; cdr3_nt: TGCGCCAGCAGCTTCGGGACAGCCCAAGAGACCCAGCACTTC
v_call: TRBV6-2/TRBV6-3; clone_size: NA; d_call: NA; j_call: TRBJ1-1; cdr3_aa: CVSSHGQGTEAFF; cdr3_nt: TGTGTCAGCAGTCACGGTCAAGGGACTGAAGCTTTCTTT
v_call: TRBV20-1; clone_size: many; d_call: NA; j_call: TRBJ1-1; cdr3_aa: CSAGDGAFF; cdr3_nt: TGCAGTGCCGGAGATGGAGCTTTCTTT
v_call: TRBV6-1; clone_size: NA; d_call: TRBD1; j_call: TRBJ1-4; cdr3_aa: CASSHATGGLGEKLFF; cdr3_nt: TGTGCCAGCAGTCATGCGACAGGGGGCTTGGGGGAAAAACTGTTTTTT
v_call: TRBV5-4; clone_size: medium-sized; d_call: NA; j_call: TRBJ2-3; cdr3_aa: CASSLARDTTTDTQYF; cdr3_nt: TGTGCCAGCAGCTTGGCCCGGGACACAACTACAGATACGCAGTATTTT
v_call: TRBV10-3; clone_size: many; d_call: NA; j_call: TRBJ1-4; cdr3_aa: CAISESDATNEKLFF; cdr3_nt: TGTGCCATCAGTGAGTCCGATGCAACTAATGAAAAACTGTTTTTT
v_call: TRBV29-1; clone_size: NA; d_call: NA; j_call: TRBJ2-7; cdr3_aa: CSYYEGLAAEQYF; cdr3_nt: TGCAGCTACTACGAGGGCCTGGCCGCCGAGCAGTACTTC
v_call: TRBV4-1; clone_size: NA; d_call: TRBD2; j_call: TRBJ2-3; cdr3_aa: CASSQGRRLAGAGTQYF; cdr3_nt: TGCGCCAGTAGCCAAGGGAGGCGACTAGCGGGTGCCGGTACGCAGTATTTT
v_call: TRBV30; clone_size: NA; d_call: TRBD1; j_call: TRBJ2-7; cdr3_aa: CALYPGTGLSYEQYF; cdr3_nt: TGTGCCCTTTATCCCGGGACAGGGCTCTCCTACGAGCAGTACTTC
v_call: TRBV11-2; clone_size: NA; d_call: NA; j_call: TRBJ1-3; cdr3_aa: CASSPNRDSGNTIYF; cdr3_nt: TGTGCCAGCAGCCCCAACAGGGACTCTGGAAACACCATATATTTT
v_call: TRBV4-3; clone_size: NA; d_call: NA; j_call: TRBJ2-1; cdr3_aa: CASGQAYGNEQFF; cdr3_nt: TGCGCCAGCGGCCAAGCATATGGCAATGAGCAGTTCTTC